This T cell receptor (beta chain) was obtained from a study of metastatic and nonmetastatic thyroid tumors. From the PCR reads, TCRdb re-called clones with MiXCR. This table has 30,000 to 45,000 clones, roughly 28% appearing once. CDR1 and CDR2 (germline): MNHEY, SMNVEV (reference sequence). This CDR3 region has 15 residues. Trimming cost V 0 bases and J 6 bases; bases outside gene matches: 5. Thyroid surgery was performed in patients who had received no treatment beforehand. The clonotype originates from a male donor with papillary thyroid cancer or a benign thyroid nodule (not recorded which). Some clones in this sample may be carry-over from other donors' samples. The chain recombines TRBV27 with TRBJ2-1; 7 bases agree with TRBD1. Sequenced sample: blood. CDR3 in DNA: TGTGCCAGCAGTTTATCGACAGGGATTGGCAATGAGCAGTTCTTC. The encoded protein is CASSLSTGIGNEQFF.